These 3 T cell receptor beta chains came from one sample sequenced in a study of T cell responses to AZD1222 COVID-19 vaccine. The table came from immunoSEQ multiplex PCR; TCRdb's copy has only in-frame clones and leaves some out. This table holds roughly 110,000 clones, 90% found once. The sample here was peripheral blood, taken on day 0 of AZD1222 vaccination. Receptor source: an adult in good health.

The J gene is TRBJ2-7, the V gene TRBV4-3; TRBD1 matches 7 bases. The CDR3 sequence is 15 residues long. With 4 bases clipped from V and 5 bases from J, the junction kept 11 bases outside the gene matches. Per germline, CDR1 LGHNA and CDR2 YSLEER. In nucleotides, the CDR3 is TGCGCCAGCAGCCTAGGAGGTAGGGGGCAAAACGAGCAGTACTTC. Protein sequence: CASSLGGRGQNEQYF.

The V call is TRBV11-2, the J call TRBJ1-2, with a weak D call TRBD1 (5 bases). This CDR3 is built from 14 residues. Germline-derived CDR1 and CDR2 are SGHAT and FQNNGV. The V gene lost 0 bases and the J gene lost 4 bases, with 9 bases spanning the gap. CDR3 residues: CASSLEEGPYGYTF. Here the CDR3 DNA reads TGTGCCAGCAGCTTAGAGGAGGGGCCCTATGGCTACACCTTC.

CDR3 protein: CASSRTLNTEAFF. CDR3 coding DNA: TGTGCCAGCAGTCGGACTTTGAACACTGAAGCTTTCTTT. This chain links TRBV2 with TRBJ1-1; D is unresolved. Germline V gene lookup returns CDR1 SNHLY and CDR2 FYNNEI. With 5 bases removed from V and 0 bases from J, the gap between germline ends came to 7 bases. The CDR3 is 13 residues long. The full variable domain, its missing parts supplied by reference TRBV2 and TRBJ1-1, is EPEVTQTPSHQVTQMGQEVILRCVPISNHLYFYWYRQILGQKVEFLVSFYNNEISEKSEIFDDQFSVERPDGSNFTLKIRSTKLEDSAMYFCASSRTLNTEAFFGQGTRLTVV.